The 23 T cell receptor beta chains reported below all come from one sample, sequenced in a study of shared clonotypes between healthy human individuals. Profiled with immunoSEQ multiplex PCR; TCRdb holds only in-frame clones, not every one. The table has 2 million to 2.5 million clones, under 95% seen once. Material: naive CD4+ T cells from PBMCs. The subset was: CD45RA+ positively selected. The source of these receptors is a man younger than 35 in good health. Some clones in this sample may be carry-over from other donors' samples.

The genes are TRBV5-1 and TRBJ2-1, with D perhaps TRBD1 (5 bases). Trimming shortened V by 5 bases and J by 13 bases, and 16 bases separated the two germline ends. The CDR3 covers 12 residues. Germline CDR1 is SGHRS and CDR2 is YFSETQ. The CDR3 here is CASSPGPQGQFF. The CDR3 DNA reads TGCGCCAGCAGTCCCGGCCCCCAGGGCCAGTTCTTC.

This chain connects TRBV27 to TRBJ2-7; 12 bases are a match to TRBD1. The J segment lost 6 bases and the V segment lost 1 base, leaving 4 bases of the junction unmatched. The V gene's germline CDR1 is MNHEY and CDR2 SMNVEV (reference sequence). This CDR3 has 15 residues. CDR3 coding DNA: TGTGCCAGCAGTTTATTTGGGACAGGGGGCTCCGAGCAGTACTTC. This encodes CASSLFGTGGSEQYF.

This clone turned up a few times. V and J are TRBV2 and TRBJ2-1; 7 bases agree with TRBD2. This CDR3 is 12 amino acids long. The germline V gene has CDR1 SNHLY and CDR2 FYNNEI. The ends lost 5 bases at V and 12 bases at J; junction bases unmatched: 7. As DNA, the CDR3 is TGTGCCAGCAGTCTAGCGGTGGGAGGGCAGTTCTTC. It is translated as CASSLAVGGQFF.

This chain connects TRBV30 to TRBJ1-1; TRBD1 matches at 9 bases. The CDR3 has 15 amino acids. From germline, CDR1 is GTSNPN and CDR2 SVGIG (reference sequence). J gave up 3 bases and V 5 bases, and 10 bases lay outside the gene matches. In DNA, the CDR3 is TGTGCCTGGGCCGGGACAGGGATTTGGGACACTGAAGCTTTCTTT. Its translation is CAWAGTGIWDTEAFF.

In its sample, this clone was seen once. V usage is TRBV6-5 and J usage is TRBJ2-5; D remains ambiguous. The germline CDR1 and CDR2 sequences are MNHEY and SVGAGI. Trimming cost V 8 bases and J 5 bases, with 21 bases left between them. The CDR3 extends over 15 amino acids. In DNA, the CDR3 is TGTGCCAGCGCGCTTTACCGGGCCGCGTGGGAGACCCAGTACTTC. Translation gives CASALYRAAWETQYF.

The chain recombines TRBV5-1 with TRBJ2-7; TRBD2 agrees at 8 bases. Germline V gene data show CDR1 as SGHRS and CDR2 as YFSETQ. J gave up 5 bases and V 0 bases, and 10 bases lay outside the gene matches. The CDR3 is 16 amino acids. The CDR3 loop reads CASSLGGAGVGNEQYF. The CDR3 DNA sequence: TGCGCCAGCAGCTTGGGGGGAGCGGGAGTCGGAAACGAGCAGTACTTC.

The rearrangement joins TRBV15 to TRBJ2-2; no definite D call. In germline, CDR1 is LNHNV, CDR2 YYDKDF (reference sequence). This CDR3 comprises 15 residues. Trimming removed 0 bases at V and 2 bases at J, with 7 bases between. CDR3 sequence (DNA): TGTGCCACCAGCAGAGACCCAATTAACACCGGGGAGCTGTTTTTT. Translating it yields CATSRDPINTGELFF. The full variable domain, rest sourced from reference TRBV15 and TRBJ2-2, is DAMVIQNPRYQVTQFGKPVTLSCSQTLNHNVMYWYQQKSSQAPKLLFHYYDKDFNNEADTPDNFQSRRPNTSFCFLDIRSPGLGDTAMYLCATSRDPINTGELFFGEGSRLTVL.

This chain connects TRBV28 to TRBJ2-2, with D perhaps assigned TRBD1 or TRBD2 (5 bases each). V shed 8 bases and J shed 6 bases, with 7 bases lying between them. The CDR3 runs to 11 residues. The germline V gene encodes CDR1 MDHEN and CDR2 SYDVKM. CDR3: CASGDPGELFF. CDR3 DNA: TGTGCCAGCGGGGACCCCGGGGAGCTGTTTTTT.

V is TRBV2 and J is TRBJ2-5, with 13 bases aligning to TRBD2. From germline, CDR1 is SNHLY and CDR2 FYNNEI. Unmatched junction bases numbered 6, after V lost 7 bases and J lost 4 bases. This CDR3 comprises 15 residues. The CDR3, as DNA: TGTGCCAGCAAAGGACTAGCGGGAGAGGGAGAGACCCAGTACTTC. It translates to CASKGLAGEGETQYF.

The chain employs TRBV27 and TRBJ1-2; D is perhaps TRBD1 (6 bases). CDR1 is MNHEY, CDR2 SMNVEV, per germline (reference sequence). V lost 2 bases to trimming and J lost 5 bases, with 12 bases between them. The CDR3 loop spans 14 amino acids. CDR3 region: CASSLGATGYGYTF. The CDR3 DNA reads TGTGCCAGCAGTTTAGGGGCGACAGGTTATGGCTACACCTTC.

The J gene is TRBJ2-7, the V gene TRBV19; 11 bases map to TRBD2. The trim removed 3 bases at V and 6 bases at J, leaving 10 bases unmatched. The germline gives CDR1 LNHDA, CDR2 SQIVND (reference sequence). This CDR3 contains 16 residues. The CDR3 sequence: CASSISTGLAVGEQYF. The CDR3 nucleotides read TGTGCCAGTAGTATCTCCACGGGACTAGCGGTTGGCGAGCAGTACTTC.

The CDR3 protein is CASRGCGYTF. The CDR3 DNA follows: TGCGCCAGCCGTGGGTGTGGCTACACCTTC. This rearrangement joins TRBV10-1 to TRBJ1-2, with D unresolved. The V end was cut by 8 bases, the J end by 7 bases, with 8 bases between. The germline gives CDR1 WNHNN, CDR2 SYGVQD (reference sequence). The CDR3 covers 10 residues.

The chain joins TRBV4-1 to TRBJ1-5; no firm D call. The CDR3 covers 16 residues. Looked up from germline, CDR1 is MGHRA and CDR2 is YSYEKL. Trimming removed 1 base from V and 0 bases from J, with 10 bases in between. The CDR3 sequence is CASSQVWEISNQPQHF. The CDR3 bases are TGCGCCAGCAGCCAAGTTTGGGAGATTAGCAATCAGCCCCAGCATTTT.

This chain links TRBV7-2 with TRBJ2-2; 9 positions agree with TRBD2. The J segment lost 5 bases and the V segment lost 5 bases, leaving 3 bases of the junction unmatched. The CDR3 contains 14 residues. The germline V gene has CDR1 SGHTA and CDR2 FQGNSA. This CDR3 is CASSSGRLTGELFF. In nucleotides, the CDR3 is TGTGCCAGCAGCAGCGGGAGGTTGACCGGGGAGCTGTTTTTT.

The chain recombines TRBV19 with TRBJ1-1, with no clear D. The CDR3 runs 14 residues. In germline, CDR1 is LNHDA, CDR2 SQIVND (reference sequence). Trimming stripped 6 bases from V and 5 bases from J, with 16 bases between. The CDR3 loop reads CASSPLVIETEAFF. For the CDR3, the DNA is TGTGCCAGTAGCCCTCTTGTTATAGAGACTGAAGCTTTCTTT.

This clone showed up just once. This sequence joins TRBV6-5 and TRBJ2-2, with D possibly being TRBD1 (6 bases). V was clipped by 10 bases and J by 4 bases, with 13 bases between them. The CDR3 sequence is 13 residues long. CDR1 is MNHEY, CDR2 SVGAGI, per germline. The CDR3 region has the DNA TGTGCCAACAGGGTTAAGATCACCGGGGAGCTGTTTTTT. This sequence encodes CANRVKITGELFF.

The chain employs TRBV7-2 and TRBJ2-1, with D tentatively TRBD2 (5 bases). From germline, CDR1 is SGHTA and CDR2 FQGNSA. V shed 0 bases and J shed 4 bases, with 13 bases lying between them. CDR3 length: 16 residues. DNA of the CDR3: TGTGCCAGCAGCTTAGCTTGGATAGCGCCTTACAATGAGCAGTTCTTC. Translating gives CASSLAWIAPYNEQFF.

The chain carries TRBV18 and TRBJ1-5, with unresolved D. V lost 3 bases to trimming and J lost 12 bases, with 12 bases between them. CDR1 and CDR2 from the germline V gene are KGHSH and LQKENI. The length of the CDR3 is 12 residues. This CDR3 is CASSPSSRVQHF. The CDR3 bases are TGTGCCAGCTCACCTAGCTCACGAGTCCAGCATTTT.

The rearrangement links TRBV29-1 to TRBJ2-1, with TRBD2 matching 8 bases. Looked up from germline, CDR1 is SQVTM and CDR2 is ANQGSEA. The CDR3 has 17 amino acids. After removal of 4 bases from V and 0 bases from J, the junction contained 11 bases not matched to a gene. The DNA of the CDR3 is TGCAGCGTTGTGGTTCTAGCGGGTAAGAACTCCTACAATGAGCAGTTCTTC. Amino acids: CSVVVLAGKNSYNEQFF.

Here the CDR3 reads CASSEVLAYNEQFF. DNA for the CDR3: TGCGCCAGCAGTGAAGTACTAGCCTACAATGAGCAGTTCTTC. The V and J genes are TRBV10-1 and TRBJ2-1, with D possibly being TRBD2 (5 bases). This CDR3 is built from 14 residues. Germline CDR1 is WNHNN and CDR2 is SYGVQD (reference sequence). V lost 3 bases, J lost 2 bases, and 8 bases lay in between.

The V call is TRBV30, the J call TRBJ2-1; D is uncertain. V lost 2 bases and J lost 7, with 9 bases in between. This CDR3 comprises 12 residues. Germline CDR1 and CDR2: GTSNPN and SVGIG (reference sequence). Written as DNA, the CDR3 is TGTGCCTGGAGTCCTCAGGAGAATGAGCAGTTCTTC. Its translation is CAWSPQENEQFF.

The rearrangement uses TRBV29-1 and TRBJ1-1; D unclear. CDR3 length: 11 residues. The V gene's germline CDR1 is SQVTM and CDR2 ANQGSEA. Trimming cost V 6 bases and J 7 bases, with 12 bases left between them. The CDR3 loop is CSVHSEVEAFF. The CDR3 DNA follows: TGCAGCGTCCACTCGGAGGTTGAAGCTTTCTTT.

The chain employs TRBV6-6 and TRBJ2-3, with D possibly called TRBD1 or TRBD2 (5 bases each). The CDR3 runs 14 residues. Germline V lookup: CDR1 MNHNY, CDR2 SVGAGI (reference sequence). Trimming took 5 bases from V and 6 from J, leaving 15 bases between them. CDR3 amino acids: CASSRLGWGDTQYF. DNA of the CDR3: TGTGCCAGCAGTAGACTGGGGTGGGGGGATACGCAGTATTTT.